The next 30 T cell receptor beta chains were all read from a single sample in a study of beta chain features in type 1 diabetes. Study outcomes and limitations: There was a moderate but significant shortening of TCRB CDR3s in all four CD4+ subsets of Type 1 diabetes patients.

These TCRs' antigens remain unknown. Every bit of the isolated RNA underwent reverse transcription, so sequencing read expressed TCRB transcripts. Generated by immunoSEQ multiplex PCR, the TCRdb table keeps only in-frame clones and is missing some. The data hold around 240,000 clones, with around 16% observed a single time. Sequences were obtained from naive CD4+ T cells from blood. These receptors came from a young man with type 1 diabetes.

This clone was picked up a small number of times. The chain couples TRBV6-6 to TRBJ1-5; TRBD1 might be the D (6 bases). Germline CDR1 is MNHNY and CDR2 is SVGAGI (reference sequence). Between the trimmed V and J ends, which lost 5 bases and 4 bases, there was a span of 12 bases. The CDR3 extends over 14 amino acids. The CDR3 sequence: CASSTLGGNQPQHF. CDR3 coding DNA: TGTGCCAGCAGTACCTTAGGGGGGAATCAGCCCCAGCATTTT.

This clone was counted between two and nine times. The chain has TRBV12-5 and TRBJ2-6; D is ambiguous. Germline values: CDR1 LGHNT, CDR2 FRNRAP. Trimming took 3 bases from V and 4 from J, leaving 4 bases between them. CDR3 length equals 13 residues. Here the CDR3 DNA reads TGTGCTAGTGGTTTAGGAGGGGCCAACGTCCTGACTTTC. Its translation is CASGLGGANVLTF.

The chain joins TRBV5-1 to TRBJ2-5; the D gene is possibly TRBD1 (6 bases). V gave up 0 bases and J gave up 4 bases, with 10 bases separating them. Germline loops: CDR1 SGHRS, CDR2 YFSETQ. The CDR3 has 14 amino acids. CDR3 sequence: CASSLETGLETQYF. CDR3 sequence (DNA): TGCGCCAGCAGCTTGGAAACAGGGCTAGAGACCCAGTACTTC.

V is TRBV30 and J is TRBJ2-7; 10 bases agree with TRBD1. Germline V gene lookup returns CDR1 GTSNPN and CDR2 SVGIG (reference sequence). The CDR3 runs 15 residues. The V gene end was trimmed by 5 bases and the J gene end by 2 bases; junction bases not matched to a gene: 9. The CDR3 loop is CAWGKRDRGPYEQYF. DNA for the CDR3: TGTGCCTGGGGGAAGAGGGACAGGGGACCCTACGAGCAGTACTTC.

The sample holds a few counts of this clone. The V gene is TRBV5-1, the J gene TRBJ2-3, with 10 bases aligning to TRBD2. Trimming at V came to 3 bases and at J to 4 bases, leaving 8 bases not matched to a gene. Germline CDR1 and CDR2: SGHRS and YFSETQ. The CDR3 length is 16 residues. CDR3 in amino acids: CASSYSSGSGSDTQYF. CDR3 DNA sequence: TGCGCCAGCAGCTACTCTAGCGGGAGCGGTTCAGATACGCAGTATTTT.

This clone was seen a handful of times. The chain combines TRBV29-1 with TRBJ2-5; 10 bases map to TRBD2. The germline V gene encodes CDR1 SQVTM and CDR2 ANQGSEA. The trim removed 8 bases at V and 5 bases at J, leaving 8 bases unmatched. CDR3 length: 13 amino acids. The CDR3: CSLSGRARETQYF. The CDR3 coding sequence is TGCAGCCTGAGCGGGAGGGCGCGGGAGACCCAGTACTTC.

This clone was seen a handful of times. The chain couples TRBV7-2 to TRBJ2-3; 7 bases align to TRBD1. Germline trimming cut 6 bases from V and 0 bases from J; bases unmatched to any gene: 3. The CDR3 has 14 residues. From germline, CDR1 is SGHTA and CDR2 FQGNSA. The DNA of the CDR3 is TGTGCCAGCAGGATACAGGGGAGCACAGATACGCAGTATTTT. It codes for CASRIQGSTDTQYF. The full variable domain, its missing parts supplied by reference TRBV7-2 and TRBJ2-3, is GAGVSQSPSNKVTEKGKDVELRCDPISGHTALYWYRQSLGQGLEFLIYFQGNSAPDKSGLPSDRFSAERTGGSVSTLTIQRTQQEDSAVYLCASRIQGSTDTQYFGPGTRLTVL.

This clone was seen a handful of times. This rearrangement joins TRBV5-6 to TRBJ1-2, with D possibly matching TRBD1 (5 bases). With 4 bases removed from V and 8 bases from J, the gap between germline ends came to 15 bases. The germline CDR1 and CDR2 sequences are SGHDT and YYEEEE. This CDR3 has 13 amino acids. CDR3 DNA sequence: TGTGCCAGCAGCGTCCCGGGACGAAGGGGCTACACCTTC. Amino acid sequence: CASSVPGRRGYTF.

V and J are TRBV6-6 and TRBJ2-7; 7 nucleotides line up with TRBD1. CDR3 length: 14 amino acids. The germline V gene encodes CDR1 MNHNY and CDR2 SVGAGI (reference sequence). V shed 5 bases and J 0 bases; nucleotides not matched to a gene: 4. The CDR3 protein is CASSPTGSSYEQYF. DNA of the CDR3: TGTGCCAGCAGTCCGACAGGGAGCTCCTACGAGCAGTACTTC.

There are a few counts of this clone. This chain uses TRBV18 with TRBJ1-5; a weak D match, TRBD1 (5 bases). Deletions cut 3 bases from V and 0 bases from J, with 9 bases between. The CDR3 is 15 amino acids. Germline V lookup: CDR1 KGHSH, CDR2 LQKENI. CDR3 in amino acids: CASSPTTGSNQPQHF. The CDR3 nucleotides are TGTGCCAGCTCACCTACCACAGGTAGCAATCAGCCCCAGCATTTT.

The chain uses TRBV5-4 and TRBJ2-3, with unresolved D. The CDR3 has 14 residues. V shed 4 bases and J shed 2 bases, with 11 bases lying between them. From germline, CDR1 is SGHNT and CDR2 YYREEE (reference sequence). CDR3 loop: CASSREMATDTQYF. The CDR3 DNA sequence: TGTGCCAGCAGCAGGGAAATGGCCACAGATACGCAGTATTTT.

This clone was seen a few times. The gene calls are TRBV4-1 and TRBJ2-5; D possibly corresponds to TRBD1 (5 bases). Germline values: CDR1 MGHRA, CDR2 YSYEKL. V lost 4 bases and J 2 bases, leaving 11 bases between the germline ends. CDR3 length: 14 residues. Here the CDR3 DNA reads TGCGCCAGCAGCCCCCGACAGATACAAGAGACCCAGTACTTC. Translated: CASSPRQIQETQYF.

The gene calls are TRBV18 and TRBJ2-7, with unresolved D. Trimming removed 1 base at V and 6 bases at J, with 4 bases between. The CDR3 covers 11 residues. CDR1 and CDR2 (germline): KGHSH, LQKENI. The CDR3 loop is CASSPQGEQYF. The CDR3 region has the DNA TGTGCCAGCTCACCACAGGGCGAGCAGTACTTC.

The CDR3 loop reads CASSLTLGQGYEQYF. DNA for the CDR3: TGCGCCAGCAGTTTAACCCTCGGACAGGGCTACGAGCAGTACTTC. J is TRBJ2-7 and V is TRBV5-1; 8 nucleotides match TRBD1. From germline, CDR1 is SGHRS and CDR2 YFSETQ. The CDR3 length is 15 residues. The V segment lost 5 bases and the J segment 3 bases; nucleotides outside the gene matches: 10. Combining the CDR3 with reference TRBV5-1 and TRBJ2-7 gives the whole variable domain KAGVTQTPRYLIKTRGQQVTLSCSPISGHRSVSWYQQTPGQGLQFLFEYFSETQRNKGNFPGRFSGRQFSNSRSEMNVSTLELGDSALYLCASSLTLGQGYEQYFGPGTRLTVT.

J is TRBJ2-3 and V is TRBV5-4, with TRBD2 identical over 7 bases. The germline gives CDR1 SGHNT, CDR2 YYREEE (reference sequence). The CDR3 has 15 residues. Trimming cost V 2 bases and J 5 bases; bases outside gene matches: 8. DNA of the CDR3: TGTGCCAGCAGCTTCGGGGGAGGGGAAATAGATACGCAGTATTTT. Translated, it gives CASSFGGGEIDTQYF. Together with reference TRBV5-4 and TRBJ2-3, the CDR3 gives the full variable domain: ETGVTQSPTHLIKTRGQQVTLRCSSQSGHNTVSWYQQALGQGPQFIFQYYREEENGRGNFPPRFSGLQFPNYSSELNVNALELDDSALYLCASSFGGGEIDTQYFGPGTRLTVL.

V is TRBV25-1 and J is TRBJ2-7; D is possibly TRBD2 (5 bases). The V and J ends lost 6 bases and 2 bases respectively, with 14 bases between them. The length of the CDR3 is 14 residues. CDR1 and CDR2 (germline): MGHDK, SYGVNS. The CDR3 bases are TGTGCCAGCAGGACCCGGGCCGGGGCCTACGAGCAGTACTTC. Translated, it gives CASRTRAGAYEQYF.

The chain combines TRBV28 with TRBJ2-2, with D possibly called TRBD1 or TRBD2 (6 bases each). Trimming stripped 10 bases from V and 3 bases from J, with 15 bases between. The CDR3 has 14 amino acids. Germline CDR1 and CDR2: MDHEN and SYDVKM. The CDR3 protein is CATSLRGDTGELFF. For the CDR3, the DNA is TGTGCCACCTCGTTGAGGGGGGACACCGGGGAGCTGTTTTTT.

The rearrangement links TRBV10-3 to TRBJ2-1; the match to TRBD2 covers 10 bases. The V and J ends lost 4 bases and 2 bases, in that order; junction bases with no gene match: 5. CDR1 ENHRY and CDR2 SYGVKD come from the germline V gene. The CDR3 extends over 16 amino acids. The CDR3 reads CAISGSSGSTYNEQFF. CDR3 coding DNA: TGTGCCATCAGTGGCTCTAGCGGGAGTACCTACAATGAGCAGTTCTTC.

Here the CDR3 reads CASVESGRVGNEQFF. CDR3 coding DNA: TGTGCCAGCGTCGAAAGCGGGAGGGTGGGCAATGAGCAGTTCTTC. The rearrangement joins TRBV28 to TRBJ2-1; TRBD2 matches at 10 bases. The CDR3 runs to 15 residues. The junction had 10 bases not matched to a gene; V was cut back by 8 bases and J by 6 bases. CDR1 is MDHEN and CDR2 is SYDVKM in the germline V gene.

This chain connects TRBV29-1 to TRBJ2-3; 8 bases fit TRBD1. Germline V lookup: CDR1 SQVTM, CDR2 ANQGSEA. The CDR3 is made up of 11 amino acids. Germline trimming cut 7 bases from V and 13 bases from J; bases unmatched to any gene: 10. The CDR3 is CSAQGAGEEYF. The CDR3 DNA is TGCAGCGCCCAGGGGGCTGGAGAGGAGTATTTT.

The sample holds a few counts of this clone. This sequence joins TRBV28 and TRBJ2-1; maybe TRBD1 (5 bases). Germline-derived CDR1 and CDR2 are MDHEN and SYDVKM. The V end was cut by 6 bases, the J end by 5 bases, with 14 bases between. The CDR3 totals 14 residues. CDR3 bases: TGTGCCAGCAGCAAGACGGCAGGGAACAATGAGCAGTTCTTC. It specifies CASSKTAGNNEQFF.

This sequence joins TRBV30 and TRBJ1-4; the D gene is possibly TRBD1 (6 bases). CDR3 length: 14 amino acids. V dropped 3 bases and J dropped 5 bases, with 13 bases sitting between them. Germline lookup yields CDR1 GTSNPN and CDR2 SVGIG (reference sequence). The CDR3 here is CAWRVQGKNEKLFF. As DNA, the CDR3 is TGTGCCTGGAGGGTACAGGGAAAGAATGAAAAACTGTTTTTT.

In this sample, this clone turned up a few times. This rearrangement joins TRBV21-1 to TRBJ2-7; the D call in the table, TRBD2, was not verified against the DNA. TRBV21-1 has pseudogene status. This CDR3 comprises 11 residues. CDR3 DNA: TGTGCCAGCAGCCACCGGGGGGAGCAGTACTTC. This encodes CASSHRGEQYF.

This clone was seen a handful of times. This rearrangement joins TRBV4-2 to TRBJ2-2; D call uncertain. The germline V gene has CDR1 LGHNA and CDR2 YNFKEQ. Trimming shortened V by 0 bases and J by 7 bases, and 12 bases separated the two germline ends. The CDR3 contains 15 residues. CDR3 coding DNA: TGTGCCAGCAGCCAAGACCTCGCGGATTACGGGGAGCTGTTTTTT. Protein: CASSQDLADYGELFF.

This clone turned up a few times. The genes are TRBV7-2 and TRBJ2-7, with D hard to call. Germline CDR1 and CDR2: SGHTA and FQGNSA. The V end lost 4 bases, the J end lost 4 bases, and 14 bases lay between the germline ends. The CDR3 consists of 14 residues. The CDR3: CASSSNLGRYEQYF. CDR3 DNA: TGTGCCAGCAGCTCCAACCTCGGACGATACGAGCAGTACTTC.

The rearrangement uses TRBV7-2 and TRBJ2-3; perhaps TRBD1 as D (6 bases). Trimming removed 5 bases from V and 6 bases from J, with 18 bases in between. CDR1 and CDR2 (germline): SGHTA, FQGNSA. This CDR3 comprises 15 residues. In DNA, the CDR3 is TGTGCCAGCAGCCCCCAGGGGACGATGTCGGATACGCAGTATTTT. Translation: CASSPQGTMSDTQYF.

In its sample, this clone was seen a few times. This sequence joins TRBV20-1 and TRBJ2-7, with D perhaps TRBD2 (6 bases). Germline V gene lookup returns CDR1 DFQATT and CDR2 SNEGSKA (reference sequence). This CDR3 spans 11 amino acids. The CDR3 DNA is TGCGGGATAGGAGGGCAAAACGAGCAGTACTTC. Protein: CGIGGQNEQYF.

This clone was observed a handful of times. The J gene is TRBJ2-7, the V gene TRBV28, with 11 positions matching TRBD2. The germline CDR1 and CDR2 sequences are MDHEN and SYDVKM. Trimming at V came to 6 bases and at J to 5 bases, leaving 6 bases not matched to a gene. CDR3 length: 14 residues. The CDR3 is CASRRLAGKNEQYF. In DNA form, the CDR3 reads TGTGCCAGCAGAAGACTAGCGGGGAAAAACGAGCAGTACTTC.

The chain carries TRBV5-4 and TRBJ2-5; 8 bases line up with TRBD1. From germline, CDR1 is SGHNT and CDR2 YYREEE (reference sequence). J gave up 3 bases and V 3 bases, and 4 bases lay outside the gene matches. This CDR3 comprises 14 residues. CDR3: CASSSRQGKETQYF. In DNA form, the CDR3 reads TGTGCCAGCAGCTCCCGACAGGGGAAAGAGACCCAGTACTTC.

The chain has TRBV28 and TRBJ2-1, with D unresolved. CDR3 size: 14 residues. V was shortened by 3 bases and J by 8 bases, with 14 bases between the two germline ends. Per the germline V gene, CDR1 is MDHEN and CDR2 is SYDVKM. CDR3 DNA: TGTGCCAGCAGTTTTGCTAGTTGGTCGGATGAGCAGTTCTTC. Translating gives CASSFASWSDEQFF. Together with reference TRBV28 and TRBJ2-1, the CDR3 gives the full variable domain: DVKVTQSSRYLVKRTGEKVFLECVQDMDHENMFWYRQDPGLGLRLIYFSYDVKMKEKGDIPEGYSVSREKKERFSLILESASTNQTSMYLCASSFASWSDEQFFGPGTRLTVL.